A selection of T cell receptor beta chains follows, all from one sample in a study of T cell repertoires in cytomegalovirus infection. The antigens of these receptors remain unknown. A single record per CDR3 protein comes from TCRdb applying MiXCR to the reads. The sample carries about 920,000 distinct CDR3 sequences, around 30% recorded once. Sequencing used cultured CD8+ T cells from PBMCs, obtained from culture after CMV antigen stimulation. All receptors derive from a human donor in good health (CMV status not recorded). Some clones in this sample may be carry-over from other donors' samples. The CDR3 runs from the conserved cysteine through the conserved F or W. A D gene is named only where the DNA matches it firmly. Clone sizes are given selectively: once, few, many, or a class where the clone is expanded.

>TRBJ2-1|-|TRBV5-1|-
TGCGCCAGCAGCCCTAAACAGGGTGTTCCCTACAATGAGCAGTTCTTC
CASSPKQGVPYNEQFF
>TRBJ1-1|-|TRBV7-9|-
TGTGCCAGCAGCGTGAGGACGGGTGGGACTGAAGCTTTCTTT
CASSVRTGGTEAFF
>TRBJ1-1|few|TRBV6-5|-
TGTGCCAGCAGTTACTATCAGGGGAAAAACACTGAAGCTTTCTTT
CASSYYQGKNTEAFF
>TRBJ1-1|-|TRBV25-1|-
TGTGCCAGCAGTGAATACTTGAACACTGAAGCTTTCTTT
CASSEYLNTEAFF
>TRBJ2-7|-|TRBV12-3/TRBV12-4|TRBD1
TGTGCCAGCAGTCCGGTCGGACAGGGCCTTTGGTACGAGCAGTACTTC
CASSPVGQGLWYEQYF
>TRBJ2-2|-|TRBV6-6|TRBD2
TGTGCCAGCAGTGTGGGACTAGCGACCGGGGAGCTGTTTTTT
CASSVGLATGELFF
>TRBJ2-7|-|TRBV12-3/TRBV12-4|TRBD1
TGTGCCAGCAGTTTAGCCATCGGACAGGGCCGTACCTACGAGCAGTACTTC
CASSLAIGQGRTYEQYF
>TRBJ1-1|-|TRBV12-3/TRBV12-4|TRBD1
TGTGCCAGCAGTTTCCTTATCGGACAGGTAATGAACACTGAAGCTTTCTTT
CASSFLIGQVMNTEAFF
>TRBJ2-2|many|TRBV7-6|-
TGTGCCAGCAGCTTAAATAGCGACACCGGGGAGCTGTTTTTT
CASSLNSDTGELFF
>TRBJ2-7|many|TRBV7-6|-
TGTGCCAGCAGCTTATATGTATTTGTGGCAGCCCGGAGCGAGCAGTACTTC
CASSLYVFVAARSEQYF
>TRBJ2-2|few|TRBV6-5|TRBD1
TGTGCCAGCAGCGCTTGGACAGGCACCGGGGAGCTGTTTTTT
CASSAWTGTGELFF
>TRBJ1-1|few|TRBV6-2/TRBV6-3|-
TGTGCCAGCAGTTACTCGAGAGAGGAGGGAATCACTGAAGCTTTCTTT
CASSYSREEGITEAFF
>TRBJ1-1|few|TRBV7-9|-
TGTGCCAGCAGCTCTAAGACCGGGGCCCTCAAGGAGGCTTTCTTT
CASSSKTGALKEAFF
>TRBJ1-1|-|TRBV14|-
TGTGCCAGCAGCCACAGGGGAATCGACACTGAAGCTTTCTTT
CASSHRGIDTEAFF
>TRBJ2-5|-|TRBV7-7|TRBD1
TGTGCTAGCAGCTTAGGGGGACAGGGTCCCGAGGCGACCCAGTACTTC
CASSLGGQGPEATQYF
>TRBJ1-2|-|TRBV15|TRBD1
TGTGCCACCAGCAGCAAGCGGACAGGGCCCTACACCTTC
CATSSKRTGPYTF
>TRBJ1-2|few|TRBV27|-
TGTGCCAGCAGTTCCACGGATACCTATGGCTACACCTTC
CASSSTDTYGYTF
>TRBJ2-1|many|TRBV7-9|-
TGTGCCAGCAGCCCCGCGGCACTGGTAAAGGGCCATGAGCAGTTCTTC
CASSPAALVKGHEQFF
>TRBJ2-5|few|TRBV4-1|-
TGCGCCAGCAGCCAAGATGATAGCGCAGAGACCCAGTACTTC
CASSQDDSAETQYF
>TRBJ1-5|few|TRBV19|-
TGTGCCAGTAGTATTCTTTGGAGAGGGGGGAGTCAGCCCCAGCATTTT
CASSILWRGGSQPQHF
>TRBJ1-1|-|TRBV6-5|TRBD1
TGTGCCAGCAGCTCATACAATCAGGGGGCCACTGAAGCTTTCTTT
CASSSYNQGATEAFF
>TRBJ1-2|once|TRBV14|-
TGTGCCAGCAGCCAACGGGGGCTCTATGGCTACACCTTC
CASSQRGLYGYTF
>TRBJ1-4|few|TRBV4-1|-
TGCGCCAGCAGCCAAGACGCAGTTCCAAATGAAAAACTGTTTTTT
CASSQDAVPNEKLFF
>TRBJ2-1|-|TRBV11-2|-
TGTGCCAGCAGCTTAGATTGGCGGGGGCAGTTCTTC
CASSLDWRGQFF
>TRBJ2-1|many|TRBV7-8|TRBD2
TGTGCCAGCAGCCTTCCTCTAGCGGATGAGCAGTTCTTC
CASSLPLADEQFF
>TRBJ2-3|-|TRBV4-1|-
TGCGCCAGCAGCCAAGAAACGGGGCGAGATACGCAGTATTTT
CASSQETGRDTQYF
>TRBJ2-3|-|TRBV7-2|TRBD2
TGTGCCAGCAGCTTCGGGACTACCGTTGGAGATACGCAGTATTTT
CASSFGTTVGDTQYF
>TRBJ2-3|-|TRBV7-9|TRBD2
TGTGTCAGCAGCTTAGAGGCTAGCGGGGTCACAGATACGCAGTATTTT
CVSSLEASGVTDTQYF
>TRBJ1-5|-|TRBV19|-
TGTGCCAGTAGTATAGATTACCCCCCGGCAGGGGCCAATCAGCCCCAGCATTTT
CASSIDYPPAGANQPQHF
>TRBJ2-3|-|TRBV6-1|-
TGTGCCAGCAGTGAAAATGAGGTGGAGGATACGCAGTATTTT
CASSENEVEDTQYF
>TRBJ2-1|-|TRBV12-5|TRBD1
TGTGCTAGTGGTTTAGGGACAGGGCCTTACAATGAGCAGTTCTTC
CASGLGTGPYNEQFF
>TRBJ1-2|many|TRBV7-2|-
TGTGCCAGCAGCTTAAATGGGGGAGAAGGCTATGGCTACACCTTC
CASSLNGGEGYGYTF
>TRBJ2-1|many|TRBV5-8|TRBD2
TGTGCCAGCAGCTTGATGGCTAGCGGGATTAATGAGCAGTTCTTC
CASSLMASGINEQFF
>TRBJ1-1|few|TRBV7-8|-
TGTGCCAGCAGCTTAGGATGGGTGGGGACTGAAGCTTTCTTT
CASSLGWVGTEAFF
>TRBJ2-3|many|TRBV7-8|-
TGTGCCAGCAGCTTACCGACGAGCACAGATACGCAGTATTTT
CASSLPTSTDTQYF
>TRBJ2-1|-|TRBV9|TRBD1
TGTGTCAGCAGCGTCCGGGACAGCTCCTACAATGAGCAGTTCTTC
CVSSVRDSSYNEQFF
>TRBJ2-1|many|TRBV7-6|-
TGTGCCAGCAGATTCCCAGGGGCAGGGCTGGTCTTC
CASRFPGAGLVF
>TRBJ2-1|once|TRBV5-4|TRBD1
TGTGCGACAGGGAACAACAATGAGCAGTTCTTC
CATGNNNEQFF
>TRBJ1-6|few|TRBV6-6|-
TGTGCCAGCAGTTACGGAACAGCCCATAGCTTCTATAATTCACCCCTCCACTTT
CASSYGTAHSFYNSPLHF
>TRBJ1-1|few|TRBV27|-
TGTGCCAGCGGGGCTGGCGGAGCTTTCTTT
CASGAGGAFF
>TRBJ2-1|-|TRBV6-4|TRBD2
TGTGCCAGCAAATACTTAGCGGGGGCAGGGTCCAATGAGCAGTTCTTC
CASKYLAGAGSNEQFF
>TRBJ2-2|-|TRBV12-3/TRBV12-4|TRBD2
TGTGCCAGCACCTTCCAAGCGGGGGGTAACGCCGGGGAGCTGTTTTTT
CASTFQAGGNAGELFF
>TRBJ2-2|-|TRBV10-3|TRBD2
TGTGCCGCCCTGGGGAGGGTGGCGAACACCGGGGAGCTGTTTTTT
CAALGRVANTGELFF
>TRBJ2-3|many|TRBV7-6|-
TGTGCCAGCAGCTTAGCGGTGACAGATACGCAGTATTTT
CASSLAVTDTQYF
>TRBJ1-5|many|TRBV6-5|-
TGTGCCAGCAGTCCGGGCGGGGGCTATCAGCCCCAGCATTTT
CASSPGGGYQPQHF
>TRBJ2-2|-|TRBV4-1|TRBD1
TGCGCCAGCAGCGTCACCCCGGTAGGGGGCTTGGACACCGGGGAGCTGTTTTTT
CASSVTPVGGLDTGELFF
>TRBJ2-5|-|TRBV4-1|TRBD2
TGCGCCAGCAGCCAAGAGTCGGGGGGGGCCTTCGAGACCCAGTACTTC
CASSQESGGAFETQYF